Listed below are T cell receptor beta chains from one sample, sequenced in a study of blood T cell repertoires in COVID-19. Sequencing used immunoSEQ multiplex PCR; TCRdb keeps in-frame clones, though not all of them. The sample gives fewer than 450,000 clones, 88% of which show up once; over 2% is in the top ten. Sequencing was performed on PBMCs or T cells enriched from blood (not recorded which). The source of these receptors is a woman aged 40 to 49 with acute COVID-19. Each CDR3 is given with its conserved first and last residue. The D gene is left open where the match is weak.

TRBD1 TRBV7-8 CASGHLRDRGGDTQYF
- TRBV3-1/TRBV3-2 CASSQVSGTSGANVLTF
TRBD1 TRBV2 CASSVTSTGAENTEAFF
TRBD1 TRBV7-8 CASSLRDRDNQPQHF
TRBD1 TRBV30 CAWTRTGDTEAFF
- TRBV15 CATSREQASSGNTIYF
- TRBV12-3/TRBV12-4 CASSPRVLQGYTF
- TRBV3-1/TRBV3-2 CASSQAGVTDTQYF
TRBD1 TRBV19 CASSPRQGEGSYGYTF
- TRBV14 CASSQTGTQQETQYF
TRBD1 TRBV6-6 CASSYKTGAIGAFF
TRBD2 TRBV28 CASRYGGSSYEQYF
- TRBV29-1 CSAEAATEAFF
TRBD1 TRBV18 CASSPGQGATGAFF
- TRBV19 CASSYHRPGAKNIQYF
- TRBV21-1 CASSKAVLDAQETQYF
- TRBV2 CASSDAVGSNQPQHF